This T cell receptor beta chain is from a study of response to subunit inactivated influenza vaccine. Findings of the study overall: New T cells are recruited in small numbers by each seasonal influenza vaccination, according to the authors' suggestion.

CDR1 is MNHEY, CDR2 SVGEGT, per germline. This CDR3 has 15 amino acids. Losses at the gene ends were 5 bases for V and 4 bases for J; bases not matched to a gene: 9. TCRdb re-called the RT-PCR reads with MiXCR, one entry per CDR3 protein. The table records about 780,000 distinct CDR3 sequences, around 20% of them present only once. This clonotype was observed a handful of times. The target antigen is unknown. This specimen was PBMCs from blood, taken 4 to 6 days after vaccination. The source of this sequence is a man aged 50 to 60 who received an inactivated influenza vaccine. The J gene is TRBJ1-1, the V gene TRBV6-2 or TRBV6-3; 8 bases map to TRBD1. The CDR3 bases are TGTGCCAGCAGTCCCGGGACAGGCCCTTTCACTGAAGCTTTCTTT. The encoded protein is CASSPGTGPFTEAFF.